A selection of T cell receptor beta chains follows, all from one sample in a study of CD8+CD57+ T cells in acquired aplastic anemia. TCRdb fed the reads into MiXCR, producing one record per CDR3 protein. The table records 150,000 or so distinct CDR3 sequences, 40% to 65% of them present only once. The sequenced material came from sorted CD4+, CD8+, or CD8+CD57+ T cells (not recorded which) from PBMCs. The receptors derive from a human donor with aplastic anemia. Both conserved end residues are part of each CDR3. The D gene is left open where the match is weak. Size is omitted from some rows. Given values are once, few, many or a class for expanded clones.

clone size: many; D gene: NA; V gene: TRBV27; J gene: TRBJ1-6; CDR3 DNA: TGTGCCAGCAGTTTATTGGGCCAGGTCGATTCACCCCTCCACTTT; CDR3 protein: CASSLLGQVDSPLHF
clone size: NA; D gene: NA; V gene: TRBV7-2; J gene: TRBJ2-5; CDR3 DNA: TGTGCCAGCACCGCCCCGACAGGATATAGAGAGACCCAGTACTTC; CDR3 protein: CASTAPTGYRETQYF
clone size: many; D gene: NA; V gene: TRBV7-9; J gene: TRBJ1-2; CDR3 DNA: TGTGCCAGCAGCTTCAGTTCTAACTATGGCTACACCTTC; CDR3 protein: CASSFSSNYGYTF
clone size: NA; D gene: TRBD1; V gene: TRBV15; J gene: TRBJ1-5; CDR3 DNA: TGTGCCACCAGCAGAACAGGGGGGATAGAGTCCCAGCATTTT; CDR3 protein: CATSRTGGIESQHF
clone size: NA; D gene: TRBD2; V gene: TRBV15; J gene: TRBJ2-3; CDR3 DNA: TGTGCCACCAGCACCCCCCTAGCGGGATTCACAGATACGCAGTATTTT; CDR3 protein: CATSTPLAGFTDTQYF
clone size: many; D gene: NA; V gene: TRBV5-1; J gene: TRBJ1-3; CDR3 DNA: TGCGCCAGCAGCTTGGATAGCAGCACTCTCTCTGGAAACACCATATATTTT; CDR3 protein: CASSLDSSTLSGNTIYF
clone size: NA; D gene: NA; V gene: TRBV2; J gene: TRBJ2-7; CDR3 DNA: TGTGCCAGCAGTGGGGCCAACTACGAGCAGTACTTC; CDR3 protein: CASSGANYEQYF
clone size: many; D gene: NA; V gene: TRBV29-1; J gene: TRBJ1-2; CDR3 DNA: TGCAGCGTAGTTGGTCGCTACGGCTACACCTTC; CDR3 protein: CSVVGRYGYTF
clone size: many; D gene: TRBD2; V gene: TRBV5-4; J gene: TRBJ2-1; CDR3 DNA: TGTGCCAGCAGCTTGGCTAGCGGGGGCCCAAGCTCCTACAATGAGCAGTTCTTC; CDR3 protein: CASSLASGGPSSYNEQFF
clone size: many; D gene: NA; V gene: TRBV27; J gene: TRBJ2-7; CDR3 DNA: TGTGCCAGCAGTTTGTCACGGAGCAATACCTACGAGCAGTACTTC; CDR3 protein: CASSLSRSNTYEQYF
clone size: NA; D gene: NA; V gene: TRBV7-8; J gene: TRBJ2-5; CDR3 DNA: TGTGCCAGCAGCCCCTCCGGCCGTGACCAAGAGACCCAGTACTTC; CDR3 protein: CASSPSGRDQETQYF
clone size: NA; D gene: TRBD2; V gene: TRBV19; J gene: TRBJ2-2; CDR3 DNA: TGTGCCAGTAGCGTTCCAGCGGGGGACACCGGGGAGCTGTTTTTT; CDR3 protein: CASSVPAGDTGELFF
clone size: NA; D gene: NA; V gene: TRBV10-3; J gene: TRBJ2-2; CDR3 DNA: TGTGCCATCAGCCGGTTAGGGGGGAACACCGGGGAGCTGTTTTTT; CDR3 protein: CAISRLGGNTGELFF
clone size: NA; D gene: NA; V gene: TRBV11-1; J gene: TRBJ2-7; CDR3 DNA: TGTGCCAGCAGCAAAGGGCCAGGGCCAAACTCCTACGAGCAGTACTTC; CDR3 protein: CASSKGPGPNSYEQYF
clone size: many; D gene: NA; V gene: TRBV6-5; J gene: TRBJ2-7; CDR3 DNA: TGTGCCAGCAGTTACGGTCAGTACTTATACGAGCAGTACTTC; CDR3 protein: CASSYGQYLYEQYF
clone size: once; D gene: NA; V gene: TRBV25-1; J gene: TRBJ2-1; CDR3 DNA: TGTGCCAGCAGTGAAATTCAGGGAAACAATGAGCAGTTCTTC; CDR3 protein: CASSEIQGNNEQFF
clone size: NA; D gene: NA; V gene: TRBV20-1; J gene: TRBJ2-3; CDR3 DNA: TGCAGTGCTAGAGAGAACAGACCGGCGCAAGATACGCAGTATTTT; CDR3 protein: CSARENRPAQDTQYF
clone size: NA; D gene: TRBD1; V gene: TRBV20-1; J gene: TRBJ2-4; CDR3 DNA: TGCAGTGCTAGGACAGGGACCAAAAACATTCAGTACTTC; CDR3 protein: CSARTGTKNIQYF
clone size: NA; D gene: NA; V gene: TRBV2; J gene: TRBJ2-5; CDR3 DNA: TGTGCCAGCAGTGAAAACAGGGACCAAGAGACCCAGTACTTC; CDR3 protein: CASSENRDQETQYF
clone size: NA; D gene: TRBD1; V gene: TRBV19; J gene: TRBJ2-7; CDR3 DNA: TGTGCCAGTACCCCAGGGGGCGAAGACGAGCAGTACTTC; CDR3 protein: CASTPGGEDEQYF
clone size: NA; D gene: NA; V gene: TRBV11-1; J gene: TRBJ2-3; CDR3 DNA: TGTGCCAGCAGTGTAATGGGGGGGCCCGCAGATACGCAGTATTTT; CDR3 protein: CASSVMGGPADTQYF
clone size: NA; D gene: NA; V gene: TRBV29-1; J gene: TRBJ1-5; CDR3 DNA: TGCAGCGTAGGGGCCAACAATCAGCCCCAGCATTTT; CDR3 protein: CSVGANNQPQHF
clone size: few; D gene: NA; V gene: TRBV10-3; J gene: TRBJ1-2; CDR3 DNA: TGTGCCATCAGTGAGTCATCCCGTTTTCCTAACTATGGCTACACCTTC; CDR3 protein: CAISESSRFPNYGYTF
clone size: many; D gene: NA; V gene: TRBV5-4; J gene: TRBJ2-2; CDR3 DNA: TGTGCCAGCAGCCATACAGGGGAGGGGACCGGGGAGCTGTTTTTT; CDR3 protein: CASSHTGEGTGELFF
clone size: many; D gene: NA; V gene: TRBV5-6; J gene: TRBJ2-3; CDR3 DNA: TGTGCCAGCAGCTTCGTTGGGGCGACAGATACGCAGTATTTT; CDR3 protein: CASSFVGATDTQYF
clone size: many; D gene: NA; V gene: TRBV24-1; J gene: TRBJ1-5; CDR3 DNA: TGTGCCACCAGTGATCCGACGGGGGGGGCAGGATGCAATCAGCCCCAGCATTTT; CDR3 protein: CATSDPTGGAGCNQPQHF
clone size: NA; D gene: NA; V gene: TRBV5-6; J gene: TRBJ1-6; CDR3 DNA: TGTGCCAGCAGTGAGCAGGGATGGGTATATAATTCACCCCTCCACTTT; CDR3 protein: CASSEQGWVYNSPLHF
clone size: NA; D gene: NA; V gene: TRBV20-1; J gene: TRBJ2-7; CDR3 DNA: TGCAGTGCCAGTAAGGAGGCAGGGGAATACGAGCAGTACTTC; CDR3 protein: CSASKEAGEYEQYF
clone size: NA; D gene: NA; V gene: TRBV11-1; J gene: TRBJ2-1; CDR3 DNA: TGTGCCAGCAGCTCTGTTGGGGACCTGACCTACAATGAGCAGTTCTTC; CDR3 protein: CASSSVGDLTYNEQFF
clone size: NA; D gene: TRBD2; V gene: TRBV10-2; J gene: TRBJ2-3; CDR3 DNA: TGCGCCAGCAGCGGGACTAGCAGGCCAGATACGCAGTATTTT; CDR3 protein: CASSGTSRPDTQYF
clone size: many; D gene: TRBD2; V gene: TRBV10-2; J gene: TRBJ2-3; CDR3 DNA: TGCGCCAGCAGTGACCTTATGGGACTAGCGGGGTCCCATAACACAGATACGCAGTATTTT; CDR3 protein: CASSDLMGLAGSHNTDTQYF
clone size: NA; D gene: NA; V gene: TRBV19; J gene: TRBJ2-1; CDR3 DNA: TGTGCCAGTAGTATAACCAGCGGCAACAATGGGCAGTTCTTC; CDR3 protein: CASSITSGNNGQFF
clone size: NA; D gene: NA; V gene: TRBV20-1; J gene: TRBJ1-2; CDR3 DNA: TGCAGTGCTAGGGAGACACGAACTGGGTATGGCTACACCTTC; CDR3 protein: CSARETRTGYGYTF
clone size: NA; D gene: TRBD2; V gene: TRBV20-1; J gene: TRBJ2-5; CDR3 DNA: TGCAGTGCAAAGACTAGCGGGAGAGGGGAGACCCAGTACTTC; CDR3 protein: CSAKTSGRGETQYF
clone size: NA; D gene: TRBD1; V gene: TRBV15; J gene: TRBJ1-1; CDR3 DNA: TGTGCCACCAGCAGATTGGGACAGGGTTCGTACACTGAAGCTTTCTTT; CDR3 protein: CATSRLGQGSYTEAFF
clone size: NA; D gene: TRBD1; V gene: TRBV5-1; J gene: TRBJ2-2; CDR3 DNA: TGCGCCAGCAGCTTGGGGACAGGGGTCGCCGGGGAGCTGTTTTTT; CDR3 protein: CASSLGTGVAGELFF
clone size: many; D gene: NA; V gene: TRBV20-1; J gene: TRBJ2-3; CDR3 DNA: TGCAGTGCTAGAGATTTCACGGACAGCACAGATACGCAGTATTTT; CDR3 protein: CSARDFTDSTDTQYF
clone size: few; D gene: NA; V gene: TRBV7-9; J gene: TRBJ1-5; CDR3 DNA: TGTGCCGCCTTCAGGCTTCAGCCCCAGCATTTT; CDR3 protein: CAAFRLQPQHF
clone size: many; D gene: NA; V gene: TRBV6-2/TRBV6-3; J gene: TRBJ2-5; CDR3 DNA: TGTGCCAGCAGTGGGAGTCCGCAAGAGACCCAGTACTTC; CDR3 protein: CASSGSPQETQYF
clone size: NA; D gene: TRBD2; V gene: TRBV6-1; J gene: TRBJ2-5; CDR3 DNA: TGTGTCAGCAGCAGCGGGGGCACACAAGAGACCCAGTACTTC; CDR3 protein: CVSSSGGTQETQYF
clone size: many; D gene: NA; V gene: TRBV12-5; J gene: TRBJ2-7; CDR3 DNA: TGTGCTAGTGGTTTGGTTGGGTACGAGCAGTACTTC; CDR3 protein: CASGLVGYEQYF
clone size: NA; D gene: NA; V gene: TRBV10-3; J gene: TRBJ1-4; CDR3 DNA: TGTGCCAGCAGGTCAAGGGGTGGGACGGCTAATGAAAAACTGTTTTTT; CDR3 protein: CASRSRGGTANEKLFF
clone size: many; D gene: NA; V gene: TRBV25-1; J gene: TRBJ2-1; CDR3 DNA: TGTGCCAGCAGTGAATGGGCAGGGAATGAGCAGTTCTTC; CDR3 protein: CASSEWAGNEQFF
clone size: many; D gene: NA; V gene: TRBV7-9; J gene: TRBJ2-7; CDR3 DNA: TGTGCCAGCAGCACGGACTACGAGCAGTACTTC; CDR3 protein: CASSTDYEQYF
clone size: many; D gene: NA; V gene: TRBV7-2; J gene: TRBJ2-1; CDR3 DNA: TGTGCCAGCACCTTGGATGATTACAATGAGCAGTTCTTC; CDR3 protein: CASTLDDYNEQFF
clone size: many; D gene: NA; V gene: TRBV20-1; J gene: TRBJ2-7; CDR3 DNA: TGCAGTGCTAGAGATGAAATCGGTGTGCGTGTCTACGAGCAGTACTTC; CDR3 protein: CSARDEIGVRVYEQYF
clone size: NA; D gene: NA; V gene: TRBV10-3; J gene: TRBJ1-2; CDR3 DNA: TGTGCCATCAGTGACCCGCCCCAGGTTTTC; CDR3 protein: CAISDPPQVF
clone size: many; D gene: TRBD1; V gene: TRBV10-1; J gene: TRBJ1-1; CDR3 DNA: TGCGCCAGCAGTGACCGGACAGGGGCTAACACTGAAGCTTTCTTT; CDR3 protein: CASSDRTGANTEAFF
clone size: NA; D gene: TRBD1; V gene: TRBV20-1; J gene: TRBJ1-2; CDR3 DNA: TGCAGTGCTCCGGGACAGGGTAGCTACACCTTC; CDR3 protein: CSAPGQGSYTF
clone size: many; D gene: NA; V gene: TRBV29-1; J gene: TRBJ2-7; CDR3 DNA: TGCAGCGCGGGGTCGGACTACGAGCAGTACTTC; CDR3 protein: CSAGSDYEQYF
clone size: few; D gene: TRBD1; V gene: TRBV10-3; J gene: TRBJ1-6; CDR3 DNA: TGTGCCACTACGACAGGGAATAATTCACCCCTCCACTTT; CDR3 protein: CATTTGNNSPLHF
clone size: once; D gene: NA; V gene: TRBV5-4; J gene: TRBJ1-5; CDR3 DNA: TGTGCCAGCAGCGTGGGATCGCGGAAGACCCAGCATTTT; CDR3 protein: CASSVGSRKTQHF
clone size: once; D gene: NA; V gene: TRBV9; J gene: TRBJ2-2; CDR3 DNA: TGTGCCAGCAGCCTCCGGACTGGCGGGGAGCTGTTTTTT; CDR3 protein: CASSLRTGGELFF
clone size: many; D gene: TRBD1; V gene: TRBV9; J gene: TRBJ2-5; CDR3 DNA: TGTGCCAGCAGCGCGGGGACAGGGGGCTATGGGGAGACCCAGTACTTC; CDR3 protein: CASSAGTGGYGETQYF
clone size: NA; D gene: NA; V gene: TRBV5-6; J gene: TRBJ2-5; CDR3 DNA: TGTGCCAGCAGGAAGGGAGTCATCGAACGGAGGCAAGAGACCCAGTACTTC; CDR3 protein: CASRKGVIERRQETQYF